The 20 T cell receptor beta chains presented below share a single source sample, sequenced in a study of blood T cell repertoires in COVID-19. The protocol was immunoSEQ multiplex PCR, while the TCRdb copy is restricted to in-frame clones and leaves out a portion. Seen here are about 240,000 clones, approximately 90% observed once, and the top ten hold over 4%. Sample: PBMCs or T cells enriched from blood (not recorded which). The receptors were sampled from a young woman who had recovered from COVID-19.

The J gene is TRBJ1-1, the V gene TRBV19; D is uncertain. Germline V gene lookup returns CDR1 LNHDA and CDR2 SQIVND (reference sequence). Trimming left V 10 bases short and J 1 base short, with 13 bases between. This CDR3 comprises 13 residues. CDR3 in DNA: TGTGCCACCTGCCCACTCTCGAACACTGAAGCTTTCTTT. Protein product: CATCPLSNTEAFF.

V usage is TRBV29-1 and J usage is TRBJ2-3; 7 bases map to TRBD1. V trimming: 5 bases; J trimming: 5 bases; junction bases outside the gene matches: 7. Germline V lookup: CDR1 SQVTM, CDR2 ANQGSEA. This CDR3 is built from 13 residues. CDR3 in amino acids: CSVLMTGKDTQYF. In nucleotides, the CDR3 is TGCAGCGTTCTTATGACAGGGAAAGATACGCAGTATTTT.

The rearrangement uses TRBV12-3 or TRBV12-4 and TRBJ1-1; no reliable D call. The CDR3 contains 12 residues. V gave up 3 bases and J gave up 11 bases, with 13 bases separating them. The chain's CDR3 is CASSFPGDGAFF. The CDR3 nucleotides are TGTGCCAGCAGTTTTCCGGGAGATGGGGCTTTCTTT.

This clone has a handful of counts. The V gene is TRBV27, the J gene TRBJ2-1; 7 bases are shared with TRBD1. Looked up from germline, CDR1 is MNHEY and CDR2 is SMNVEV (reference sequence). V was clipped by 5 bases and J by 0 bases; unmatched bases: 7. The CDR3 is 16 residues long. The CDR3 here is CASSRETGLSYNEQFF. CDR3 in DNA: TGTGCCAGCAGTCGCGAGACAGGGCTCTCCTACAATGAGCAGTTCTTC.

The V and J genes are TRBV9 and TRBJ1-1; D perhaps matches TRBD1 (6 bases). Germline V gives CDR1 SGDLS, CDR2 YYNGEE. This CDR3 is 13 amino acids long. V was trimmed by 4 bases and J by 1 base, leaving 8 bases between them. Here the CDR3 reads CASSQGWNTEAFF. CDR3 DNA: TGTGCCAGCAGCCAGGGGTGGAACACTGAAGCTTTCTTT.

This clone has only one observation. The CDR3 protein is CASSRGDRTGNTIYF. DNA for the CDR3: TGTGCCAGCTCCCGAGGGGACAGGACTGGAAACACCATATATTTT. The chain employs TRBV18 and TRBJ1-3, with 8 bases matching TRBD1. The V segment lost 6 bases and the J segment 2 bases; nucleotides outside the gene matches: 6. Germline CDR1 reads KGHSH; CDR2 reads LQKENI. The CDR3 is 15 amino acids. Using reference TRBV18 and TRBJ1-3 for the parts outside the CDR3, the full variable domain is NAGVMQNPRHLVRRRGQEARLRCSPMKGHSHVYWYRQLPEEGLKFMVYLQKENIIDESGMPKERFSAEFPKEGPSILRIQQVVRGDSAAYFCASSRGDRTGNTIYFGEGSWLTVV.

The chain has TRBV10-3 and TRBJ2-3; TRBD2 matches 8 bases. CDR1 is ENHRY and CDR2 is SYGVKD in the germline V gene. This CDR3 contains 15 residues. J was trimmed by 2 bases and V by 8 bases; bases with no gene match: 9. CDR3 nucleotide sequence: TGTGCCATCGGAGGGGAAGCGGGAGACACAGATACGCAGTATTTT. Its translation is CAIGGEAGDTDTQYF.

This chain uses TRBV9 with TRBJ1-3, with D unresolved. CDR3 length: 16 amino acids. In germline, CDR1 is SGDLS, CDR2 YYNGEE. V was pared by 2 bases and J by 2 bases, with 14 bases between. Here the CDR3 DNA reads TGTGCCAGCAGCGTGGACTCTGGAGGGACTGGAAACACCATATATTTT. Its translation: CASSVDSGGTGNTIYF. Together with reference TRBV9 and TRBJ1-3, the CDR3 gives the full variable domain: DSGVTQTPKHLITATGQRVTLRCSPRSGDLSVYWYQQSLDQGLQFLIQYYNGEERAKGNILERFSAQQFPDLHSELNLSSLELGDSALYFCASSVDSGGTGNTIYFGEGSWLTVV.

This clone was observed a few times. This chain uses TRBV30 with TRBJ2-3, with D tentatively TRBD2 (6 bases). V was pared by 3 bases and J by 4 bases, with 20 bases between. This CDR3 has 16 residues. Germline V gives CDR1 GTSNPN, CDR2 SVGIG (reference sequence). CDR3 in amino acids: CAWRQRRGRVADTQYF. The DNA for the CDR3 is TGTGCCTGGAGACAAAGGAGGGGTAGGGTGGCAGATACGCAGTATTTT.

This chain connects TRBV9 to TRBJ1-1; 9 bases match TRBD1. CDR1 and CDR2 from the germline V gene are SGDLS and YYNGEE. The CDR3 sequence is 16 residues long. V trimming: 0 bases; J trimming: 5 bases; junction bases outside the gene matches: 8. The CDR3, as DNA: TGTGCCAGCAGCGTAGAAGCAGGACAGGGGAATACTGAAGCTTTCTTT. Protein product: CASSVEAGQGNTEAFF.

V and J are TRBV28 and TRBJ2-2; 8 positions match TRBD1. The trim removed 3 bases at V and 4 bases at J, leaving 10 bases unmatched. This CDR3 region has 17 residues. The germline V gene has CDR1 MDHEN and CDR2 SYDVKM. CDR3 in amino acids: CASSLTGAPSGTGELFF. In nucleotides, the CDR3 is TGTGCCAGCAGTTTGACAGGGGCCCCGTCGGGCACCGGGGAGCTGTTTTTT. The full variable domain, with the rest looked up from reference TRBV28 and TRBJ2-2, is DVKVTQSSRYLVKRTGEKVFLECVQDMDHENMFWYRQDPGLGLRLIYFSYDVKMKEKGDIPEGYSVSREKKERFSLILESASTNQTSMYLCASSLTGAPSGTGELFFGEGSRLTVL.

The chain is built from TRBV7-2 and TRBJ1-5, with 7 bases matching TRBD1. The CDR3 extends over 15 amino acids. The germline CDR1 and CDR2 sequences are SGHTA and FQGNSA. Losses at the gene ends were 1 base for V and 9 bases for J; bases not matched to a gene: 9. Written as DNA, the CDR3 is TGTGCCAGCAGCTTAGAAGGACAGGAATATCTGCCCCAGCATTTT. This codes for CASSLEGQEYLPQHF.

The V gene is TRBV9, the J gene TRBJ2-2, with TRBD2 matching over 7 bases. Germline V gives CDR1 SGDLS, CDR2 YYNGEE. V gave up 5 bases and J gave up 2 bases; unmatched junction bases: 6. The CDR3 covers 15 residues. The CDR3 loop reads CASRLAASNTGELFF. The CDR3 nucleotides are TGTGCCAGCAGGCTAGCGGCATCCAACACCGGGGAGCTGTTTTTT.

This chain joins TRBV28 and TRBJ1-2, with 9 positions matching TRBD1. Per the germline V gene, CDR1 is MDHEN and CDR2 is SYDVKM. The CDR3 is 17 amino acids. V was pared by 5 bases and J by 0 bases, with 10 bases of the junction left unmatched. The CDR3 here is CASSRGQGDLANYGYTF. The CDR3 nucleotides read TGTGCCAGCAGTCGGGGACAGGGCGATCTAGCTAACTATGGCTACACCTTC.

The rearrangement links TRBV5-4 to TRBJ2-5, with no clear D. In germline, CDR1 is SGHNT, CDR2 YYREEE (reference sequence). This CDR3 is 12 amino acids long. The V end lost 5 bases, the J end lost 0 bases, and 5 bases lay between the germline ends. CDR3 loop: CASSMYQETQYF. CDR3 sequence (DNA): TGTGCCAGCAGTATGTACCAAGAGACCCAGTACTTC. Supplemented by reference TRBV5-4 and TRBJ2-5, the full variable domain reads ETGVTQSPTHLIKTRGQQVTLRCSSQSGHNTVSWYQQALGQGPQFIFQYYREEENGRGNFPPRFSGLQFPNYSSELNVNALELDDSALYLCASSMYQETQYFGPGTRLLVL.

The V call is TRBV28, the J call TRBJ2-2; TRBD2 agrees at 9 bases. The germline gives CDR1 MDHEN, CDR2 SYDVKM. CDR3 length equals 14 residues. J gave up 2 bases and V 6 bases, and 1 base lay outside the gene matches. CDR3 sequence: CASRTSGNTGELFF. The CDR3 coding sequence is TGTGCCAGCAGGACTAGCGGAAACACCGGGGAGCTGTTTTTT.

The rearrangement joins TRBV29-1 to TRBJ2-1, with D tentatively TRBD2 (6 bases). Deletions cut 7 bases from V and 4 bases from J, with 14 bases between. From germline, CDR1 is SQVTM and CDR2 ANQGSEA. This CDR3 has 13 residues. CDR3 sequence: CSGGRSDYNEQFF. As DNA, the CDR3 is TGCAGCGGGGGGAGGTCGGATTACAATGAGCAGTTCTTC.

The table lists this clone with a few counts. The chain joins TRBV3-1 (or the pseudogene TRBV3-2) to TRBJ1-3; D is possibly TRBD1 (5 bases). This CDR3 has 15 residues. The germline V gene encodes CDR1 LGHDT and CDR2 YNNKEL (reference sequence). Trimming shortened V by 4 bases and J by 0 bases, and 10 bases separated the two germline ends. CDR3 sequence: CASSPGLSSGNTIYF. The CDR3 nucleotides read TGTGCCAGCAGCCCAGGGCTTTCCTCTGGAAACACCATATATTTT.

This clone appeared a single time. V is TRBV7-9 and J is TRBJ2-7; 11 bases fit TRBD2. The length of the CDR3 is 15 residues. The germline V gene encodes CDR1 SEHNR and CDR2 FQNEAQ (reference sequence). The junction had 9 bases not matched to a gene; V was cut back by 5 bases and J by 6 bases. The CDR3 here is CASSLILAGASEQYF. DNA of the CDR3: TGTGCCAGCAGCCTTATACTAGCGGGAGCCTCCGAGCAGTACTTC.

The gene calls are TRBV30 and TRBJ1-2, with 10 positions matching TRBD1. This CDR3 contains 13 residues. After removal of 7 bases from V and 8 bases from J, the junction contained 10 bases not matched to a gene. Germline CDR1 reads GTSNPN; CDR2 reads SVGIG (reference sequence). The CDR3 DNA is TGTGCCTCAGAAACCGGGACAGGGGTGGGCTACACCTTC. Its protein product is CASETGTGVGYTF.